These 20 T cell receptor beta chains originate from one sample sequenced in a study of blood T cell repertoires in COVID-19. Profiled with immunoSEQ multiplex PCR; TCRdb holds only in-frame clones, not every one. Among about 140,000 clones listed, approximately 87% were seen once. The sample was peripheral blood. Receptors were obtained from a human donor in a cohort sampled during active COVID-19.

The J gene is TRBJ1-1, the V gene TRBV18, with TRBD1 as a possible D gene (5 bases). Germline lookup yields CDR1 KGHSH and CDR2 LQKENI. V was cut by 5 bases and J by 1 base, with 11 bases left in between. The CDR3 covers 14 residues. CDR3 region: CASSGDRANTEAFF. In nucleotides, the CDR3 is TGTGCCAGCTCAGGAGACAGAGCGAACACTGAAGCTTTCTTT.

V gene TRBV29-1 combines with J gene TRBJ1-4; D is undetermined. V lost 6 bases, J lost 7 bases, and 9 bases lay in between. The germline V gene encodes CDR1 SQVTM and CDR2 ANQGSEA. The CDR3 has 11 residues. CDR3 DNA sequence: TGCAGCGTGAAGGAGGGTGAAAAACTGTTTTTT. Its protein product is CSVKEGEKLFF.

V gene TRBV6-5 combines with J gene TRBJ2-7; TRBD1 aligns across 7 bases. The ends lost 6 bases at V and 2 bases at J; junction bases unmatched: 7. Germline V lookup: CDR1 MNHEY, CDR2 SVGAGI. The CDR3 spans 14 residues. CDR3 in amino acids: CASSQGVQTYEQYF. CDR3 nucleotides: TGTGCCAGCAGCCAGGGGGTACAAACCTACGAGCAGTACTTC.

The chain uses TRBV21-1 and TRBJ2-1; TRBD2, the D gene given by the table, was not confirmed from the DNA. TRBV21-1 is shown as a pseudogene. The CDR3 is 19 residues long. Here the CDR3 DNA reads TGTGCCAGCAGCAAGCTGGGACTAGCGGGGGTAAAGTCCTACAATGAGCAGTTCTTC. As protein: CASSKLGLAGVKSYNEQFF.

The chain has TRBV2 and TRBJ1-1, with TRBD1 as a possible D gene (6 bases). This CDR3 is 14 amino acids long. CDR1 and CDR2 from the germline V gene are SNHLY and FYNNEI. V was pared by 10 bases and J by 4 bases, with 19 bases between. The CDR3 nucleotides are TGTGCCACCTACCAGAACAGGGTGAGCACTGAAGCTTTCTTT. It is translated as CATYQNRVSTEAFF.

The chain links TRBV6-1 to TRBJ2-5; 9 bases align to TRBD1. CDR1 is MNHNS and CDR2 is SASEGT in the germline V gene. This CDR3 comprises 17 residues. V trimming: 3 bases; J trimming: 0 bases; junction bases outside the gene matches: 8. Here the CDR3 reads CASSDALDRGYQETQYF. The CDR3 coding sequence is TGTGCCAGCAGTGATGCTCTAGACAGGGGGTACCAAGAGACCCAGTACTTC.

The chain combines TRBV6-5 with TRBJ1-3; D is perhaps TRBD1 (5 bases). Deletions cut 6 bases from V and 4 bases from J, with 13 bases between. The germline CDR1 and CDR2 sequences are MNHEY and SVGAGI. CDR3 size: 14 residues. The CDR3 bases are TGTGCCAGCAGGGAGGGGCGGGGCGGAAACACCATATATTTT. Protein sequence: CASREGRGGNTIYF.

V usage is TRBV5-1 and J usage is TRBJ2-2, with D unresolved. With 6 bases removed from V and 0 bases from J, the gap between germline ends came to 12 bases. This CDR3 region has 15 residues. Germline V gene lookup returns CDR1 SGHRS and CDR2 YFSETQ. CDR3 residues: CASTRGGSNTGELFF. Written as DNA, the CDR3 is TGCGCCAGCACCCGCGGCGGATCGAACACCGGGGAGCTGTTTTTT.

The genes are TRBV30 and TRBJ1-1, with D possibly being TRBD1 (5 bases). Germline lookup yields CDR1 GTSNPN and CDR2 SVGIG (reference sequence). The CDR3 has 15 residues. Trimming removed 4 bases from V and 1 base from J, with 16 bases in between. CDR3 bases: TGTGCCTGGAAAGGGCGTCTGGGGCGGAACACTGAAGCTTTCTTT. Translation: CAWKGRLGRNTEAFF. Drawing the rest from reference TRBV30 and TRBJ1-1, the complete variable domain is SQTIHQWPATLVQPVGSPLSLECTVEGTSNPNLYWYRQAAGRGLQLLFYSVGIGQISSEVPQNLSASRPQDRQFILSSKKLLLSDSGFYLCAWKGRLGRNTEAFFGQGTRLTVV.

J is TRBJ1-1 and V is TRBV3-1 (or the pseudogene TRBV3-2); TRBD1 agrees at 11 bases. Unmatched junction bases numbered 3, after V lost 8 bases and J lost 4 bases. The CDR3 covers 13 residues. Looked up from germline, CDR1 is LGHDT and CDR2 is YNNKEL (reference sequence). Written as DNA, the CDR3 is TGTGCCAGCGGGACAGGGGGTACCACTGAAGCTTTCTTT. Translated, it gives CASGTGGTTEAFF.

This clone was detected a few times. The gene calls are TRBV19 and TRBJ1-4; D is perhaps TRBD1 (5 bases). V was clipped by 6 bases and J by 8 bases, with 22 bases between them. This CDR3 is 16 amino acids long. Per the germline V gene, CDR1 is LNHDA and CDR2 is SQIVND (reference sequence). CDR3 DNA: TGTGCCAGTAGCAGCCCATTTGGCGGGACGGTCGAAAAACTGTTTTTT. It specifies CASSSPFGGTVEKLFF.

The chain carries TRBV5-4 and TRBJ2-3, with 10 bases matching TRBD2. The V gene's germline CDR1 is SGHNT and CDR2 YYREEE (reference sequence). The CDR3 has 15 amino acids. Trimming at V came to 6 bases and at J to 5 bases, leaving 9 bases not matched to a gene. The CDR3 bases are TGTGCCAGCACCCGGGGAGCGGGGGGGCTAGATACGCAGTATTTT. This gives the protein CASTRGAGGLDTQYF. The entire variable domain, with the rest obtained from reference TRBV5-4 and TRBJ2-3, is as follows: ETGVTQSPTHLIKTRGQQVTLRCSSQSGHNTVSWYQQALGQGPQFIFQYYREEENGRGNFPPRFSGLQFPNYSSELNVNALELDDSALYLCASTRGAGGLDTQYFGPGTRLTVL.

This chain joins TRBV5-4 and TRBJ2-2, with 8 bases that match TRBD1. V lost 1 base and J lost 3; bases outside the gene matches: 2. Germline values: CDR1 SGHNT, CDR2 YYREEE (reference sequence). This CDR3 spans 15 amino acids. The CDR3 DNA sequence: TGTGCCAGCAGCTTGCCACAGGGGGACACCGGGGAGCTGTTTTTT. Residues: CASSLPQGDTGELFF.

The chain carries TRBV28 and TRBJ2-3; no definite D call. The germline V gene has CDR1 MDHEN and CDR2 SYDVKM. The length of the CDR3 is 12 residues. Trimming stripped 6 bases from V and 1 base from J, with 5 bases between. The CDR3 region is CASSSRTDTQYF. DNA of the CDR3: TGTGCCAGCAGCTCTCGCACAGATACGCAGTATTTT.

The V and J genes are TRBV30 and TRBJ1-1; D possibly corresponds to TRBD1 (5 bases). CDR1 and CDR2 (germline): GTSNPN, SVGIG (reference sequence). The CDR3 has 13 amino acids. V was clipped by 3 bases and J by 3 bases, with 11 bases between them. CDR3 loop: CAWRKGPHTEAFF. DNA of the CDR3: TGTGCCTGGAGGAAGGGGCCTCACACTGAAGCTTTCTTT.

CDR3 nucleotides: TGTGCCAGTAGTATAAGGGCCGGGGACACTGAAGCTTTCTTT. This encodes CASSIRAGDTEAFF. The J gene is TRBJ1-1, the V gene TRBV19; D uncertain. Trimming removed 2 bases at V and 3 bases at J, with 10 bases between. Germline V CDR1 and CDR2: LNHDA, SQIVND (reference sequence). The CDR3 extends over 14 amino acids.

V and J are TRBV7-6 and TRBJ1-4, with 7 positions matching TRBD1. V was clipped by 0 bases and J by 6 bases; unmatched bases: 4. The CDR3 runs 15 residues. The germline V gene encodes CDR1 SGHVS and CDR2 FNYEAQ. CDR3 in amino acids: CASSLAPGGDEKLFF. Here the CDR3 DNA reads TGTGCCAGCAGCTTAGCTCCAGGGGGTGATGAAAAACTGTTTTTT.

The CDR3 sequence is CASSPDREANYGYTF. The CDR3, as DNA: TGTGCCAGCAGCCCGGACAGGGAAGCTAACTATGGCTACACCTTC. The chain couples TRBV7-8 to TRBJ1-2; 8 nucleotides agree with TRBD1. Germline V gives CDR1 SGHVS, CDR2 FQNEAQ. Trimming took 5 bases from V and 0 from J; bases not matched to a gene: 5. CDR3 length: 15 residues.

The chain couples TRBV5-4 to TRBJ1-1; a weak D match, TRBD1 (5 bases). Germline-derived CDR1 and CDR2 are SGHNT and YYREEE (reference sequence). Trimming took 4 bases from V and 3 from J, leaving 16 bases between them. This CDR3 is 15 amino acids long. The CDR3 sequence: CASSPDLVGHTEAFF. DNA of the CDR3: TGTGCCAGCAGCCCTGATCTGGTGGGGCACACTGAAGCTTTCTTT.

The chain is built from TRBV28 and TRBJ2-4; TRBD1 matches 11 bases. CDR1 is MDHEN and CDR2 is SYDVKM in the germline V gene. The J segment lost 5 bases and the V segment lost 5 bases, leaving 8 bases of the junction unmatched. The CDR3 contains 16 residues. The CDR3 nucleotides read TGTGCCAGCAGTCCGACGGGACAGGGGGGCCAAAACATTCAGTACTTC. Translating gives CASSPTGQGGQNIQYF.